The text below deals with one T cell receptor (beta chain). Its antigen is still unknown. The data originate from a study of vaccination and CD4 T cells after COVID-19. Per germline, CDR1 SGHVS and CDR2 FQNEAQ. V shed 5 bases and J shed 0 bases, with 13 bases lying between them. The CDR3 extends over 15 amino acids. Notes on the study in general: Nearly all convalescent vaccine-specific clones, 304 of 307, recognized only SARS-CoV-2 spike.

Cultured CD4+ T cell DNA was sequenced using the Oncomine TCR Beta short-read assay. In TCRdb, the PCR reads were re-called with MiXCR into one record per CDR3 protein. The table records about 23,000 distinct CDR3 sequences, 44% of them present only once. Treatment defined: approximately 11-day PBMC culture with coronavirus spike peptide pools or control peptides (ViraFEST assay). Medium was half-exchanged with fresh IL-2 medium on days 3 and 7. Specimen: CD4+ T cells from blood, cultured in vitro, collected before SARS-CoV-2 vaccination. This TCR was recovered from a human donor who received a COVID-19 vaccine. The chain couples TRBV7-8 to TRBJ2-5; D is ambiguous. CDR3: CASSPPREYQETQYF. The CDR3 DNA follows: TGTGCCAGCAGCCCCCCCCGCGAGTACCAAGAGACCCAGTACTTC.